This TCR beta chain comes out of a study of monozygotic twins with cystic fibrosis. As for the study in general: Library input was three micrograms of fragmented DNA, with 15 PCR cycles. Study outcomes and limitations: Monozygotic CF twins shared more identical nucleotide clonotypes than unrelated patients.

Profiling relied on immunoSEQ multiplex PCR, and the TCRdb table lists in-frame clones only, not all of them. Among just over 35,000 clones listed, 75% to 95% were seen once. For this clone: Its specificity is not known.

Per the germline V gene, CDR1 is LNHDA and CDR2 is SQIVND (reference sequence). Trimming removed 1 base from V and 8 bases from J, with 9 bases in between. This CDR3 has 13 amino acids. The material sequenced was blood. This chain links TRBV19 with TRBJ1-5; D unclear. The sequence was collected from a boy aged 2 to 10 with cystic fibrosis. The CDR3 here is CASSIGWVEPQHF. The CDR3 DNA reads as TGTGCCAGTAGTATAGGCTGGGTGGAGCCCCAGCATTTT.